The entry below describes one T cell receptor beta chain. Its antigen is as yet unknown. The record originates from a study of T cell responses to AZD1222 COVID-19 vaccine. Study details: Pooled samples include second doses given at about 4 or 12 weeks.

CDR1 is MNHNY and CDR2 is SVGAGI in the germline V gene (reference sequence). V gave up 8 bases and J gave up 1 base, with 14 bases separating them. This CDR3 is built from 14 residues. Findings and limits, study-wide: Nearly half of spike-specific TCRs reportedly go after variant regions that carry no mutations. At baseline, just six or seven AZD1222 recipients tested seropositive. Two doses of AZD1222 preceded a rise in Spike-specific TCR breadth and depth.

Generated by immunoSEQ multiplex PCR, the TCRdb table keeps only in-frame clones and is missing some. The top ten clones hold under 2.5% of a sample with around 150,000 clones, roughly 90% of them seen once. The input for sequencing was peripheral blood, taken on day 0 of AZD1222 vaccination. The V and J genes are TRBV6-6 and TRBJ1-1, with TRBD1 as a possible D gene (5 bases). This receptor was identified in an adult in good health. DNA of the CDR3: TGTGCCAGCGGCAACAGGATCCAGAACACTGAAGCTTTCTTT. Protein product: CASGNRIQNTEAFF.